The rows below give T cell receptor beta chains drawn from one sample of a study of blood T cells in healthy people across ages. TCRdb reprocessed the 5' RACE reads via MiXCR and lists one record per CDR3 protein. Of about 510,000 distinct CDR3 sequences in the sample, about 28% were seen once. This sample also belongs to another study, concerning T cells of mothers and their children.

Sequencing was carried out using blood. These receptors all come from a boy aged 2 to 10 in good health. The CDR3 runs from the conserved cysteine through the conserved F or W. A D gene is named only where the DNA matches it firmly. Expanded clones get a size class; other rows say once, few or many, or leave the size out.

d_call	j_call	v_call	clone_size	cdr3_nt	cdr3_aa
.	TRBJ1-2	TRBV2	.	TGTGCCAGCAGTGAGTGGATGCCTGCCGGAGGCTACACCTTC	CASSEWMPAGGYTF
TRBD2	TRBJ2-1	TRBV12-3/TRBV12-4	.	TGTGCCAGCAGTTGGTTGACTAGCGGGACAAGTGAGCAGTTCTTC	CASSWLTSGTSEQFF
.	TRBJ1-5	TRBV19	.	TGTGCCAGTAGTATACGGGCCAGGGCGGACCAGCCCCAGCATTTT	CASSIRARADQPQHF
TRBD1	TRBJ1-6	TRBV3-1	many	TGTGCCAGCAGCCAAGGACAGGGGAATTCACCCCTCCACTTT	CASSQGQGNSPLHF
TRBD1	TRBJ1-3	TRBV9	.	TGTGCCAGCAGCGCCGGCTCAGGGGGGACCATATATTTT	CASSAGSGGTIYF
.	TRBJ1-2	TRBV18	few	TGTGCCAGCTCACCTACTGATTATGGCTACACCTTC	CASSPTDYGYTF
.	TRBJ1-1	TRBV20-1	.	TGCAGTGCTAGAGATAGAGGGGTTGAAGCTTTCTTT	CSARDRGVEAFF
.	TRBJ2-5	TRBV28	.	TGTGCCAGCAGCCCACTCAGGCAGACCCAGTACTTC	CASSPLRQTQYF
TRBD1	TRBJ2-7	TRBV6-2/TRBV6-3	.	TGTGCCAGCAGCCGGACAGGCCCCTACGAGCAGTACTTC	CASSRTGPYEQYF
TRBD2	TRBJ2-3	TRBV10-3	.	TGTGCCATCAGTGAAAAAGGCCCTTTAGCGGGAGCAGATACGCAGTATTTT	CAISEKGPLAGADTQYF
TRBD2	TRBJ2-7	TRBV12-3/TRBV12-4	.	TGTGCCAGCAGGGGACTAGCGGGATCTGAGTACTTC	CASRGLAGSEYF
.	TRBJ2-7	TRBV29-1	.	TGCAGCGTTGATGAGGGTAGAACCTACGAGCAGTACTTC	CSVDEGRTYEQYF
TRBD2	TRBJ2-3	TRBV18	few	TGTGCCAGCTCACCTCTAACTGGGTCAACTAGCGGGGCTACGGATACGCAGTATTTT	CASSPLTGSTSGATDTQYF
TRBD2	TRBJ2-7	TRBV7-8	.	TGTGCCAGCAGCCTCAGGGGTGCTAGCGGGGAGCAGTACTTC	CASSLRGASGEQYF
.	TRBJ1-2	TRBV12-3/TRBV12-4	few	TGTGCCAGCAGTCCCAGGACGTCCCGGGAAGGCTACACCTTC	CASSPRTSREGYTF
.	TRBJ2-5	TRBV5-1	few	TGCGCCAGCAGCCCAGGGACTCCAAGACAAGAGACCCAGTACTTC	CASSPGTPRQETQYF
TRBD2	TRBJ2-3	TRBV29-1	.	TGCAGCGTTGTGGGGGGGAACACAGATACGCAGTATTTT	CSVVGGNTDTQYF
TRBD1	TRBJ2-6	TRBV3-1	.	TGTGCCAGCGGGGACAGCCCCTCTGGGGCCAACGTCCTGACTTTC	CASGDSPSGANVLTF
TRBD1	TRBJ2-3	TRBV4-3	.	TGCGCCAGCAGCCGTTGGACAGGGGGAACAGATACGCAGTATTTT	CASSRWTGGTDTQYF
.	TRBJ1-2	TRBV6-2/TRBV6-3	.	TGTGCCAGCAGTTACTCGACGGGACCTAACTATGGCTACACCTTC	CASSYSTGPNYGYTF
.	TRBJ1-2	TRBV2	few	TGTGCCAGCAACGGACAGCTTATCCTCTATGGCTACACCTTC	CASNGQLILYGYTF
.	TRBJ2-7	TRBV18	.	TGTGCCAGCTCACCTACCACAGGGAACTACGAGCAGTACTTC	CASSPTTGNYEQYF
TRBD2	TRBJ2-3	TRBV5-4	few	TGTGCCAGCAGCTTGGCGAGTGTGCGGGGGGGCTATGATACGCAGTATTTT	CASSLASVRGGYDTQYF
.	TRBJ2-1	TRBV15	.	TGTGCCACCAGCAGAGATATCCACAATGAGCAGTTCTTC	CATSRDIHNEQFF
.	TRBJ1-1	TRBV24-1	.	TGTGCCACCAGTGATTTGTCCGGGACGGCGAACACTGAAGCTTTCTTT	CATSDLSGTANTEAFF
.	TRBJ2-5	TRBV5-4	.	TGTGCCAGCAGCTTACCCGAGGAGACCCAGTACTTC	CASSLPEETQYF
TRBD2	TRBJ2-1	TRBV5-1	few	TGCGCCAGCAGCCCCGGGGGGTTAAATGAGCAGTTCTTC	CASSPGGLNEQFF
.	TRBJ2-3	TRBV6-4	.	TGTGCCAGCAGTGTGGAGGGAACGGCAGATACGCAGTATTTT	CASSVEGTADTQYF
.	TRBJ2-5	TRBV7-8	few	TGTGCCAGCAGCTTAGCCGGGACAAGCTACCACGAGACCCAGTACTTC	CASSLAGTSYHETQYF
TRBD1	TRBJ2-7	TRBV4-3	few	TGCGCCAGCAGCCTAATGACCGGGACAGCAGCCTACGAGCAGTACTTC	CASSLMTGTAAYEQYF
TRBD2	TRBJ2-1	TRBV30	few	TGTGCCTGGAGTGTAAGGGGACTAGTTGGGTCCTTGCAGTTCTTC	CAWSVRGLVGSLQFF
TRBD1	TRBJ2-7	TRBV18	.	TGTGCCAGCTCACCAGTTTATCAGGGGGAAGGGGAGCAGTACTTC	CASSPVYQGEGEQYF
.	TRBJ1-4	TRBV20-1	few	TGCAGTGCTCAACATTTGGGATCTAATGAAAAGCTGTTTTTT	CSAQHLGSNEKLFF
TRBD2	TRBJ2-3	TRBV5-1	few	TGCGCCAGCAACACCGGGACTACCCCTTACACAGATACGCAGTATTTT	CASNTGTTPYTDTQYF
.	TRBJ1-3	TRBV20-1	.	TGCAGTGCTAGAGATGACCGGAGCTCTGGAAACACCATATATTTT	CSARDDRSSGNTIYF
.	TRBJ2-1	TRBV15	few	TGTGCCACCAGTTTGGGGGAATCCTACAATGAGCAGTTCTTC	CATSLGESYNEQFF
TRBD2	TRBJ2-1	TRBV7-2	.	TGTGCCAGCAGCCCAGGGGGGACTAGCGGGATTGAGCAGTTCTTC	CASSPGGTSGIEQFF
.	TRBJ1-4	TRBV7-2	many	TGTGCCAGCAGCTTAGGCTTTGAAAAACTGTTTTTT	CASSLGFEKLFF
.	TRBJ2-4	TRBV7-9	few	TGTGCCAGCAGCCCGCTACCGGGGACAATAGCCAAAAACATTCAGTACTTC	CASSPLPGTIAKNIQYF
TRBD2	TRBJ2-7	TRBV11-2	.	TGTGCCAGCAGCTTAGTACTAGCGGGAGGAACCTACGAGCAGTACTTC	CASSLVLAGGTYEQYF
.	TRBJ2-2	TRBV25-1	.	TGTGCCAGCAGTGAAGAGGGGCTGGGAAGGCTAGCGAGAACCGGGGAGCTGTTTTTT	CASSEEGLGRLARTGELFF
.	TRBJ2-7	TRBV28	.	TGTGCCAGCAGTTTATCCCTTTTAGGAGGTTTTACCTCCTACGAGCAGTACTTC	CASSLSLLGGFTSYEQYF
.	TRBJ2-7	TRBV20-1	.	TGCAGTGCTAGCTCAACGGGAAGGTCCTACGAGCAGTACTTC	CSASSTGRSYEQYF
TRBD1	TRBJ1-1	TRBV6-1	.	TGTGCCAGCAGTCTTCGACAGGGGGCAGGGGCCACTGAAGCTTTCTTT	CASSLRQGAGATEAFF
.	TRBJ1-4	TRBV7-2	.	TGTGCCAGCAGCTCAGGGAGGGCGGGTGAAAAACTGTTTTTT	CASSSGRAGEKLFF
.	TRBJ2-1	TRBV5-4	.	TGTGCCAGCAGCTTGTTGAGTGGCGGGATATACAATGAGCAGTTCTTC	CASSLLSGGIYNEQFF
TRBD2	TRBJ2-7	TRBV5-6	few	TGTGCCAGCAGCTTGGGACTAGCGGGAGGTGGCTACGAGCAGTACTTC	CASSLGLAGGGYEQYF
TRBD1	TRBJ2-6	TRBV19	.	TGTGCCAGTAGTGAAACAGGGGGCGGAGCCAACGTCCTGACTTTC	CASSETGGGANVLTF
TRBD2	TRBJ2-5	TRBV7-9	.	TGTGCCAGCAGCATTGGACTAGCGGGGGAAGAGACCCAGTACTTC	CASSIGLAGEETQYF
TRBD2	TRBJ2-1	TRBV20-1	.	TGCAGTGCTAGCCTACTAGCGGGAGTATCCAATGAGCAGTTCTTC	CSASLLAGVSNEQFF
TRBD2	TRBJ2-1	TRBV3-1	few	TGTGCCAGCAGCCATGTAGCGGGAGAGACCTACAATGAGCAGTTCTTC	CASSHVAGETYNEQFF
.	TRBJ2-1	TRBV20-1	.	TGCAGTGTGGAGACACTCACCTACAATGAGCAGTTCTTC	CSVETLTYNEQFF
.	TRBJ2-7	TRBV7-2	.	TGTGCCAGCAGCTACCACGACACTTCGGGCGAGCAGTACTTC	CASSYHDTSGEQYF
TRBD2	TRBJ2-7	TRBV13	.	TGTGCCAGCAGCTTATCCCTAGCGGCACCTTACGAGCAGTACTTC	CASSLSLAAPYEQYF
TRBD1	TRBJ1-6	TRBV30	.	TGTGCCTGGAATCCGGGACAGGGACCCAATTCACCCCTCCACTTT	CAWNPGQGPNSPLHF
.	TRBJ2-3	TRBV4-1	.	TGCGCCAGCAGCCAGAGTCAAGGGGCAGATACGCAGTATTTT	CASSQSQGADTQYF